This T cell receptor beta chain is from a study of blood T cells in healthy people across ages. Germline V lookup: CDR1 SQVTM, CDR2 ANQGSEA. The germline V and J ends were trimmed by 4 bases and 3 bases, with 13 bases remaining between them. This CDR3 spans 13 amino acids. This clonotype was seen a few times. Next came a second PCR, run for about 6 to 12 cycles, which used a sample-barcoded 5' primer along with a J-beta primer mix. TCRdb called the 5' RACE reads again in MiXCR, with one record for every CDR3 protein. Among about 1.4 million distinct CDR3 sequences listed, approximately 59% were seen once.

V is TRBV29-1 and J is TRBJ2-7; the D gene is possibly TRBD1 (6 bases). The sequenced sample consisted of blood. This sequence was found in a man aged 18 to 30 in good health. CDR3: CSVGVGQVYEQYF. The CDR3 region has the DNA TGCAGCGTTGGGGTGGGACAAGTCTACGAGCAGTACTTC.